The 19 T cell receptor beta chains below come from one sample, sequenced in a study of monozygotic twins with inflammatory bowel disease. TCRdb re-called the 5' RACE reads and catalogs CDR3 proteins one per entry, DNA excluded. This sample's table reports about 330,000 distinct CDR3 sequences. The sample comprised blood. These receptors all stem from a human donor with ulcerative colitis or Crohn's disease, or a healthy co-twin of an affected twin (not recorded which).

CDR3: CSASWTGQRTGELFF. The J gene is TRBJ2-2, the V gene TRBV20-1; TCRdb gives TRBD1 as the D gene, but with no DNA this cannot be confirmed. Germline V gene sequence: CDR1 DFQATT, CDR2 SNEGSKA (reference sequence). The CDR3 extends over 15 amino acids.

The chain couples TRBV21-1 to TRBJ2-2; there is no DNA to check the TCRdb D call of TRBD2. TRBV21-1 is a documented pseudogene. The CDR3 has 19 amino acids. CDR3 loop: CASSKKGEGTGANTGELFF.

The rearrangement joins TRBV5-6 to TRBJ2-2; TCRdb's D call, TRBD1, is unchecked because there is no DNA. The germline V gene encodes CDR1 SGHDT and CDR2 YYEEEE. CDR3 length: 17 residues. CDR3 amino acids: CASSPETGPVNTGELFF.

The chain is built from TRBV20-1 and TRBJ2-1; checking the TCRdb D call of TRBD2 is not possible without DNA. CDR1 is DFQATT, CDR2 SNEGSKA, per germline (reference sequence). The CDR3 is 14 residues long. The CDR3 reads CSARTSGVLGEQFF.

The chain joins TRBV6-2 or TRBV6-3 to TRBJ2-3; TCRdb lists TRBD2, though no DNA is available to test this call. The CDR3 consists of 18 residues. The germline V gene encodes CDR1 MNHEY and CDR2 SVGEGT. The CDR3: CASSKYRTSGGGTDTQYF.

CDR3 region: CASSIDSGNYEQYF. V is TRBV19 and J is TRBJ2-7; TCRdb lists TRBD2, though no DNA is available to test this call. The germline V gene encodes CDR1 LNHDA and CDR2 SQIVND (reference sequence). The CDR3 has 14 residues.

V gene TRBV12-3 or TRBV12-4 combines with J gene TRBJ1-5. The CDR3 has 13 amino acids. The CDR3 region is CASKGNSNQPQHF.

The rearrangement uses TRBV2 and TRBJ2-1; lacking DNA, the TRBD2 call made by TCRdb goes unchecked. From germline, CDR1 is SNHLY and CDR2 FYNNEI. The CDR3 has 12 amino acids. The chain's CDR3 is CATTSDSDEQFF.

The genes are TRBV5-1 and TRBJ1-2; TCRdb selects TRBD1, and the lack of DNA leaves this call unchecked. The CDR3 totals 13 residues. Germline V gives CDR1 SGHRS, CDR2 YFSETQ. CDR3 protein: CASSLEQGYGYTF.

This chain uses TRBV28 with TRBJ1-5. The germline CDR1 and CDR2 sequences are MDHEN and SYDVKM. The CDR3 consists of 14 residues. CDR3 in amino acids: CASITEYSNQPQHF.

CDR3 residues: CASSLVEGGWYF. The J gene is TRBJ2-7, the V gene TRBV5-1; absent DNA, TCRdb's TRBD1 call cannot be checked. The germline gives CDR1 SGHRS, CDR2 YFSETQ. This CDR3 comprises 12 residues.

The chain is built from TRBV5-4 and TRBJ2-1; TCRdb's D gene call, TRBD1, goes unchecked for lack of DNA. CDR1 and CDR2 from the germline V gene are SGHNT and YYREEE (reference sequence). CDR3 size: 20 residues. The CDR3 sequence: CASSWRPGTGGVGSYNEQFF.

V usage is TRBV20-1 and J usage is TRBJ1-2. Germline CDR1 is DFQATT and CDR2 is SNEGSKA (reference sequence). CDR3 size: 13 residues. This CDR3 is CSALRDWNYGYTF.

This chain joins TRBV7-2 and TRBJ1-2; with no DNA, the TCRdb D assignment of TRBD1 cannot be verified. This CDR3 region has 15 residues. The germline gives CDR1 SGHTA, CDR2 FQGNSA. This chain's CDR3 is CASSLTGLGSYGYTF.

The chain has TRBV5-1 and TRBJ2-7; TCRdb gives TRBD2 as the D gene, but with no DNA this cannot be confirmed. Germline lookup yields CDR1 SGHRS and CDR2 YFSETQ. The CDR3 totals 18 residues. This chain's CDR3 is CASSSTSGRHFQSYEQYF.

CDR3 sequence reads: CASNPDRVDQPQHF. The V gene is TRBV19, the J gene TRBJ1-5; TCRdb proposes TRBD1, but this gene call is untestable without DNA. This CDR3 has 14 residues. The germline V gene encodes CDR1 LNHDA and CDR2 SQIVND (reference sequence).

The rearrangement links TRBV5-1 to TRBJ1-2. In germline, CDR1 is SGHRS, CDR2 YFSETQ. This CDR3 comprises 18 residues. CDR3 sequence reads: CASSLTWGNTAGEYGYTF.

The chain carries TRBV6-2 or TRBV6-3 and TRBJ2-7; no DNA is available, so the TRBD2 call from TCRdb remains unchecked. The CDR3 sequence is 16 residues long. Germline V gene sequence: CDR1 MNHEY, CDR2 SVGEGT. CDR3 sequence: CASSSSPVGPSYEQYF.

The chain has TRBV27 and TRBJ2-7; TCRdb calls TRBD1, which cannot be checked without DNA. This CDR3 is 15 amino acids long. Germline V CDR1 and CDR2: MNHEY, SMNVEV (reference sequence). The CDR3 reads CASSLQADRLYEQYF.